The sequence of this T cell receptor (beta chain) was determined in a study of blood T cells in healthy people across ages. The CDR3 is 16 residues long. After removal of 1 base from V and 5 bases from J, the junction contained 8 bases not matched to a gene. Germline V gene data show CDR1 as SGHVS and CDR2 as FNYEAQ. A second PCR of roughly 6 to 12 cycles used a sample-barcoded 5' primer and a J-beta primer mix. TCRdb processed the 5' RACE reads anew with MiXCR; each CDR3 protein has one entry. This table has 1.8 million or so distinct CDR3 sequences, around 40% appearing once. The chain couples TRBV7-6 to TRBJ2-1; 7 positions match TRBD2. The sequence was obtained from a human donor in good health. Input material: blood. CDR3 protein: CASSLEVTSRHNEQFF. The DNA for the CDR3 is TGTGCCAGCAGCTTAGAGGTGACTAGCAGACACAATGAGCAGTTCTTC. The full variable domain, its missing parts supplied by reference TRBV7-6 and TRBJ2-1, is GAGVSQSPRYKVTKRGQDVALRCDPISGHVSLYWYRQALGQGPEFLTYFNYEAQQDKSGLPNDRFSAERPEGSISTLTIQRTEQRDSAMYRCASSLEVTSRHNEQFFGPGTRLTVL.